One and the same sample provided the 5 T cell receptor beta chains below, sequenced in a study of T-cell reconstitution after alpha-beta-depleted transplantation in children. A library of TCRbeta sequences, prepared with unique molecular identifiers, was generated. TCRdb ran MiXCR on the PCR reads and lists one entry per CDR3 protein. The profile shows about a million distinct CDR3 sequences, about 29% of them singletons. This specimen was PBMCs, mostly from graft donor cells, taken 360 days after TCRalphabeta/CD19-depleted stem cell transplant. The receptors come from a boy younger than two who had a stem cell transplant for SCID, so the T cells may come from the graft donor.

This chain uses TRBV4-1 with TRBJ1-2, with D perhaps matching TRBD1 (6 bases). This CDR3 is 15 amino acids long. CDR1 is MGHRA and CDR2 is YSYEKL in the germline V gene. The ends were cut back, 0 bases at V and 4 bases at J, with 12 bases in the middle. The DNA for the CDR3 is TGCGCCAGCAGCCAAGATCAGCAGGGGTTCTATGGCTACACCTTC. It codes for CASSQDQQGFYGYTF.

This clonotype was seen once. The chain combines TRBV7-8 with TRBJ2-5; 7 bases match TRBD1. The CDR3 contains 15 residues. Looked up from germline, CDR1 is SGHVS and CDR2 is FQNEAQ. V was pared by 1 base and J by 2 bases, with 4 bases of the junction left unmatched. Here the CDR3 DNA reads TGTGCCAGCAGCTTAGAGGGACAGCAGCAAGAGACCCAGTACTTC. It encodes CASSLEGQQQETQYF.

The table lists this clonotype with many counts. V usage is TRBV5-1 and J usage is TRBJ1-5, with D maybe TRBD1 (5 bases). The CDR3 contains 14 residues. The germline V gene has CDR1 SGHRS and CDR2 YFSETQ. Trimming pared 2 bases from V and 3 bases from J, leaving 9 bases between. The CDR3 DNA reads as TGCGCCAGCAGCTTAGAGGGGCCCAATCAGCCCCAGCATTTT. As protein: CASSLEGPNQPQHF.

The genes are TRBV12-3 or TRBV12-4 and TRBJ1-6; possibly TRBD1 for D (5 bases). The CDR3 is 13 residues long. Deletions cut 7 bases from V and 6 bases from J, with 10 bases between. For the CDR3, the DNA is TGTGCCAGCAACGGGGGTCTTAATTCACCCCTCCACTTT. Protein product: CASNGGLNSPLHF.

This clonotype was picked up a small number of times. V and J are TRBV10-3 and TRBJ2-5; D may be TRBD2 (6 bases). The CDR3 is 13 residues long. The V end lost 4 bases, the J end lost 0 bases, and 6 bases lay between the germline ends. Looked up from germline, CDR1 is ENHRY and CDR2 is SYGVKD. The CDR3 here is CAISGGNQETQYF. The CDR3 DNA is TGTGCCATCAGTGGCGGGAACCAAGAGACCCAGTACTTC.